These 17 T cell receptor beta chains originate from one sample sequenced in a study of blood T cell repertoires in COVID-19 (dated by TCRdb to 2020 to 2021). Library preparation employed the immunoSEQ multiplex PCR assay. TCRdb took over this immuneACCESS table, retaining in-frame rearrangements with V and J assigned. Such tables are incomplete; in checked studies, under half of the missing clones stem from an unresolved V gene, and the remainder is unexplained. The sample profile shows some 140,000 clones; 75% to 95% of them were found once. Together, the top ten hold 0.5% to 0.6% of the sample. Sequencing was performed on peripheral blood. These receptor sequences come from a man aged 45 to 65 with acute or convalescent COVID-19.

The chain has TRBV20-1 and TRBJ2-3, with 10 positions matching TRBD2. Unmatched junction bases numbered 7, after V lost 3 bases and J lost 4 bases. CDR1 is DFQATT and CDR2 is SNEGSKA in the germline V gene (reference sequence). The CDR3 is 15 residues long. CDR3 sequence reads: CSASVSGRAPDTQYF. The DNA for the CDR3 is TGCAGTGCTAGTGTGAGCGGGAGGGCCCCAGATACGCAGTATTTT.

Comment on this clone: The same CDR3 arises from other DNA sequences in this sample as well. CDR3 region: CASSLVGTGNQPQHF. The CDR3 DNA reads TGTGCCAGCAGCTTAGTTGGCACAGGGAATCAGCCCCAGCATTTT. The chain links TRBV7-2 to TRBJ1-5; the D gene is possibly TRBD1 (6 bases). Per the germline V gene, CDR1 is SGHTA and CDR2 is FQGNSA. V was trimmed by 1 base and J by 4 bases, leaving 11 bases between them. The CDR3 runs to 15 residues.

The chain recombines TRBV27 with TRBJ2-2; 8 bases fit TRBD1. The CDR3 is 17 amino acids. Unmatched junction bases numbered 14, after V lost 6 bases and J lost 5 bases. Germline CDR1 MNHEY, CDR2 SMNVEV (reference sequence). CDR3 region: CASSPLGDRIKTGELFF. CDR3 sequence (DNA): TGTGCCAGCAGCCCCTTGGGGGACAGGATTAAGACCGGGGAGCTGTTTTTT.

The J gene is TRBJ1-2, the V gene TRBV5-1; no firm D call. Per germline, CDR1 SGHRS and CDR2 YFSETQ. V lost 3 bases and J 0 bases, leaving 6 bases between the germline ends. The CDR3 totals 13 residues. CDR3 protein: CASSSSANYGYTF. The CDR3 nucleotides are TGCGCCAGCAGCTCTAGCGCTAACTATGGCTACACCTTC.

The rearrangement uses TRBV27 and TRBJ2-3; 8 positions match TRBD1. The ends lost 6 bases at V and 9 bases at J; junction bases unmatched: 5. This CDR3 has 12 amino acids. Per germline, CDR1 MNHEY and CDR2 SMNVEV (reference sequence). As DNA, the CDR3 is TGTGCCAGCAGGGGAAGACAGGGGACGCAGTATTTT. This gives the protein CASRGRQGTQYF.

This chain joins TRBV19 and TRBJ1-2, with D tentatively TRBD1 (6 bases). Between the trimmed V and J ends, which lost 9 bases and 6 bases, there was a span of 23 bases. Germline V gene data show CDR1 as LNHDA and CDR2 as SQIVND (reference sequence). This CDR3 is built from 15 residues. CDR3 protein: CASQSVAGGLDGYTF. DNA of the CDR3: TGTGCCAGCCAGTCGGTGGCGGGGGGCCTTGATGGCTACACCTTC. Combining the CDR3 with reference TRBV19 and TRBJ1-2 gives the whole variable domain DGGITQSPKYLFRKEGQNVTLSCEQNLNHDAMYWYRQDPGQGLRLIYYSQIVNDFQKGDIAEGYSVSREKKESFPLTVTSAQKNPTAFYLCASQSVAGGLDGYTFGSGTRLTVV.

The chain recombines TRBV28 with TRBJ1-1, with D hard to call. Looked up from germline, CDR1 is MDHEN and CDR2 is SYDVKM. Deletions cut 8 bases from V and 0 bases from J, with 13 bases between. The CDR3 consists of 14 residues. The DNA for the CDR3 is TGTGCCAGCGTGCGGGGTGTTATGAACACTGAAGCTTTCTTT. Translating it yields CASVRGVMNTEAFF.

V gene TRBV5-5 combines with J gene TRBJ2-5, with TRBD1 matching 12 bases. Germline CDR1 SGHKS, CDR2 YYEKEE (reference sequence). The J segment lost 6 bases and the V segment lost 7 bases, leaving 13 bases of the junction unmatched. The CDR3 contains 16 residues. In nucleotides, the CDR3 is TGTGCCAGCCGGGACAGGGGGCCCGGTGATCTCAAGACCCAGTACTTC. It translates to CASRDRGPGDLKTQYF. The variable domain in full, completed from reference TRBV5-5 and TRBJ2-5, reads DAGVTQSPTHLIKTRGQQVTLRCSPISGHKSVSWYQQVLGQGPQFIFQYYEKEERGRGNFPDRFSARQFPNYSSELNVNALLLGDSALYLCASRDRGPGDLKTQYFGPGTRLLVL.

The chain recombines TRBV6-5 with TRBJ1-6; D unclear. CDR3 size: 14 residues. The V and J ends lost 5 bases and 0 bases respectively, with 5 bases between them. CDR1 is MNHEY and CDR2 is SVGAGI in the germline V gene. This CDR3 reads CASSPSSYNSPLHF. DNA of the CDR3: TGTGCCAGCAGTCCGAGCTCCTATAATTCACCCCTCCACTTT.

V and J are TRBV19 and TRBJ2-5, with 13 bases fitting TRBD2. The CDR3 has 16 residues. Germline V gene lookup returns CDR1 LNHDA and CDR2 SQIVND (reference sequence). V was pared by 5 bases and J by 5 bases, with 8 bases of the junction left unmatched. In nucleotides, the CDR3 is TGTGCCAGTAGTCCCCGACTAGCGGGGGGCCACGAGACCCAGTACTTC. Encoded protein: CASSPRLAGGHETQYF.

The V gene is TRBV7-2, the J gene TRBJ2-7; D ambiguous. The V end lost 5 bases, the J end lost 6 bases, and 20 bases lay between the germline ends. CDR3 size: 15 residues. Germline loops: CDR1 SGHTA, CDR2 FQGNSA. CDR3 loop: CASSPRGTTLGEQYF. In nucleotides, the CDR3 is TGTGCCAGCAGCCCAAGAGGCACTACCCTAGGCGAGCAGTACTTC.

This sequence joins TRBV7-9 and TRBJ1-2; 9 nucleotides align to TRBD1. Per germline, CDR1 SEHNR and CDR2 FQNEAQ (reference sequence). The CDR3 length is 15 residues. Unmatched junction bases numbered 4, after V lost 1 base and J lost 4 bases. CDR3 sequence: CASSLGDREAYGYTF. The CDR3 nucleotides are TGTGCCAGCAGCTTAGGGGACAGGGAGGCCTATGGCTACACCTTC.

V is TRBV28 and J is TRBJ1-1, with unresolved D. V lost 3 bases and J lost 1, with 9 bases in between. The CDR3 is made up of 14 amino acids. Germline CDR1 reads MDHEN; CDR2 reads SYDVKM. CDR3: CASSLGRRNTEAFF. For the CDR3, the DNA is TGTGCCAGCAGTTTGGGCCGCCGGAACACTGAAGCTTTCTTT.

The V and J genes are TRBV18 and TRBJ2-5; tentative D call: TRBD2 (5 bases). Trimming left V 1 base short and J 1 base short, with 10 bases between. Germline V CDR1 and CDR2: KGHSH, LQKENI. The CDR3 is 15 residues long. CDR3 DNA sequence: TGTGCCAGCTCACCACGTCGGGGAAGCCAAGAGACCCAGTACTTC. This translates into CASSPRRGSQETQYF.

The V and J genes are TRBV6-5 and TRBJ1-2, with D maybe TRBD1 (6 bases). The V end was cut by 4 bases, the J end by 6 bases, with 12 bases between. Germline CDR1 and CDR2: MNHEY and SVGAGI. CDR3 length: 13 amino acids. The CDR3 DNA follows: TGTGCCAGCAGTTTAGACAGGTGGGATGGCTACACCTTC. This encodes CASSLDRWDGYTF.

The genes are TRBV25-1 and TRBJ2-7; 7 bases fit TRBD1. V dropped 4 bases and J dropped 1; count of bases not matched to a gene: 1. The germline gives CDR1 MGHDK, CDR2 SYGVNS. The CDR3 totals 13 residues. The CDR3 coding sequence is TGTGCCAGCAGTGCGACAGGGTCCTACGAGCAGTACGTC. It translates to CASSATGSYEQYV.

V usage is TRBV5-1 and J usage is TRBJ1-4; 8 positions match TRBD1. Losses at the gene ends were 0 bases for V and 8 bases for J; bases not matched to a gene: 6. Germline CDR1 reads SGHRS; CDR2 reads YFSETQ. The CDR3 has 15 residues. The CDR3 is CASSLGQGRKEKLFF. The CDR3 region has the DNA TGCGCCAGCAGCTTGGGACAGGGGAGGAAAGAAAAACTGTTTTTT. Complete variable domain (other parts from reference TRBV5-1 and TRBJ1-4): KAGVTQTPRYLIKTRGQQVTLSCSPISGHRSVSWYQQTPGQGLQFLFEYFSETQRNKGNFPGRFSGRQFSNSRSEMNVSTLELGDSALYLCASSLGQGRKEKLFFGSGTQLSVL.